Described below is a single TCR beta chain sequence and its context. The primer mix had 60 Vbeta and 13 Jbeta primers. Profiling relied on immunoSEQ multiplex PCR, and the TCRdb table lists in-frame clones only, not all of them. This table holds about 210,000 clones, roughly 82% found once. The data derive from a study of cytomegalovirus exposure and HLA in healthy donors. The CDR3 runs to 14 residues. Germline CDR1 SEHNR, CDR2 FQNEAQ (reference sequence). V shed 10 bases and J 4 bases; nucleotides not matched to a gene: 9. This TCR was sampled from a man in his forties in good health and CMV-seropositive. The chain joins TRBV7-9 to TRBJ2-2, with 7 bases that match TRBD1. The sample consisted of PBMCs. CDR3 in DNA: TGTGCCACCCGACAGGGAAGGGTCACCGGGGAGCTGTTTTTT. It is translated as CATRQGRVTGELFF. The full variable domain, in which reference TRBV7-9 and TRBJ2-2 provide the parts outside the CDR3, is DTGVSQNPRHKITKRGQNVTFRCDPISEHNRLYWYRQTLGQGPEFLTYFQNEAQLEKSRLLSDRFSAERPKGSFSTLEIQRTEQGDSAMYLCATRQGRVTGELFFGEGSRLTVL.